These 21 T cell receptor beta chains share one sample of origin, sequenced in a study of CXCR3-negative and CXCR3-positive naive CD8 T cells. Through 5' RACE with UMI labels, the TRB cDNA libraries were prepared. TCRdb reanalyzed the 5' RACE reads and collapses them to one entry per CDR3 protein, without DNA. The ten most abundant clones cover more than 3.5% of a sample with about 66,000 distinct CDR3 sequences. Sequenced sample: naive CXCR3- CD8+ T cells from blood. The subset here: CD45RO-CCR7+CD27+CD95- naive CD8+ T cells lacking CXCR3 (TNR3-). Receptor source: a human donor in good health. Some clones in this sample may be carry-over from other donors' samples.

V is TRBV7-8 and J is TRBJ1-2; absent DNA, TCRdb's TRBD1 call cannot be checked. From germline, CDR1 is SGHVS and CDR2 FQNEAQ. CDR3 length equals 16 residues. CDR3 sequence reads: CASTPSGGGYYYGYTF.

The rearrangement uses TRBV29-1 and TRBJ1-2; TCRdb calls TRBD1, which cannot be checked without DNA. This CDR3 has 13 amino acids. CDR1 SQVTM and CDR2 ANQGSEA come from the germline V gene. CDR3 sequence: CSVDRGLNYGYTF.

The chain uses TRBV7-8 and TRBJ2-1; the D call from TCRdb, TRBD2, cannot be confirmed without DNA. Germline CDR1 is SGHVS and CDR2 is FQNEAQ. This CDR3 has 15 residues. The CDR3 here is CASSLGGYRSNEQFF. Drawing the rest from reference TRBV7-8 and TRBJ2-1, the complete variable domain is GAGVSQSPRYKVAKRGQDVALRCDPISGHVSLFWYQQALGQGPEFLTYFQNEAQLDKSGLPSDRFFAERPEGSVSTLKIQRTQQEDSAVYLCASSLGGYRSNEQFFGPGTRLTVL.

This chain joins TRBV4-2 and TRBJ2-1. The germline V gene encodes CDR1 LGHNA and CDR2 YNFKEQ. CDR3 length equals 17 residues. This chain's CDR3 is CASSQDPRTGEYNEQFF.

The CDR3 loop reads CASSFFAGGRGNEQFF. This chain links TRBV7-9 with TRBJ2-1; TCRdb reports TRBD1, a call that lacks DNA to check it against. Germline V gene data show CDR1 as SEHNR and CDR2 as FQNEAQ (reference sequence). CDR3 length: 16 amino acids.

This sequence joins TRBV10-2 and TRBJ2-6. CDR3 length: 16 amino acids. Germline V gene lookup returns CDR1 WSHSY and CDR2 SAAADI. The CDR3 loop is CASSEFLGSGANVLTF.

V and J are TRBV28 and TRBJ2-5; TCRdb picks TRBD1, but there is no DNA to check that call. Germline V lookup: CDR1 MDHEN, CDR2 SYDVKM. The length of the CDR3 is 15 residues. CDR3 sequence reads: CASRRDRDIQETQYF. Full variable domain (outside the CDR3, taken from reference TRBV28 and TRBJ2-5): DVKVTQSSRYLVKRTGEKVFLECVQDMDHENMFWYRQDPGLGLRLIYFSYDVKMKEKGDIPEGYSVSREKKERFSLILESASTNQTSMYLCASRRDRDIQETQYFGPGTRLLVL.

The rearrangement joins TRBV5-1 to TRBJ2-3; TCRdb returns TRBD1, unconfirmable since there is no DNA. The CDR3 length is 15 residues. Germline CDR1 reads SGHRS; CDR2 reads YFSETQ. CDR3 region: CASSFSGSPTDTQYF.

The chain joins TRBV29-1 to TRBJ2-1; TCRdb lists TRBD1, though no DNA is available to test this call. Per germline, CDR1 SQVTM and CDR2 ANQGSEA. This CDR3 region has 15 residues. This CDR3 is CSVDGPSDIYNEQFF.

The rearrangement joins TRBV28 to TRBJ2-1; TCRdb outputs TRBD1, but without DNA this stays unchecked. In germline, CDR1 is MDHEN, CDR2 SYDVKM. This CDR3 region has 16 residues. The CDR3 is CASRSGGLGAYNEQFF.

The chain has TRBV6-6 and TRBJ2-7. Germline V CDR1 and CDR2: MNHNY, SVGAGI (reference sequence). The CDR3 consists of 11 residues. The CDR3 loop reads CASSGGLEQYF.

This chain uses TRBV7-9 with TRBJ2-1; checking the TCRdb D call of TRBD1 is not possible without DNA. The CDR3 consists of 14 residues. CDR1 and CDR2 from the germline V gene are SEHNR and FQNEAQ (reference sequence). The chain's CDR3 is CASSLVGGLNEQFF.

The chain uses TRBV6-2 or TRBV6-3 and TRBJ1-5; the D call from TCRdb, TRBD1, cannot be confirmed without DNA. Looked up from germline, CDR1 is MNHEY and CDR2 is SVGEGT. The CDR3 spans 13 residues. The CDR3 reads CASTLQGNQPQHF.

V is TRBV29-1 and J is TRBJ2-1; TCRdb's D call of TRBD2 is untestable without DNA. The CDR3 has 14 residues. Germline V gene data show CDR1 as SQVTM and CDR2 as ANQGSEA. The CDR3 reads CSVETSGVYNEQFF.

CDR3 sequence reads: CSAPDIAGVRPDTQYF. This rearrangement joins TRBV20-1 to TRBJ2-3; the D call from TCRdb, TRBD2, cannot be confirmed without DNA. This CDR3 spans 16 amino acids. Germline values: CDR1 DFQATT, CDR2 SNEGSKA (reference sequence).

The chain is built from TRBV11-3 and TRBJ2-7; TCRdb's assignment of TRBD1 cannot be checked, as there is no DNA. Germline values: CDR1 SGHNT, CDR2 YENEEA. The CDR3 contains 14 residues. This CDR3 is CASSQRTGDYEQYF.

The V call is TRBV7-6, the J call TRBJ2-3; with no DNA, the TCRdb D assignment of TRBD1 cannot be verified. The CDR3 contains 15 residues. In germline, CDR1 is SGHVS, CDR2 FNYEAQ. The CDR3 sequence is CASSSTGGGTDTQYF.

The chain joins TRBV6-5 to TRBJ2-3; TCRdb's D gene call, TRBD1, goes unchecked for lack of DNA. CDR3 length: 15 residues. The germline gives CDR1 MNHEY, CDR2 SVGAGI. CDR3 loop: CASNSLDREVDTQYF.

The V call is TRBV14, the J call TRBJ1-4; TCRdb's D gene call, TRBD1, goes unchecked for lack of DNA. Germline V gene sequence: CDR1 SGHDN, CDR2 FVKESK. The CDR3 covers 13 residues. The chain's CDR3 is CAYRGGGPRELFF.

The V call is TRBV27, the J call TRBJ1-1. CDR1 and CDR2 from the germline V gene are MNHEY and SMNVEV (reference sequence). The CDR3 runs to 13 residues. The chain's CDR3 is CASSLGGGVEAFF.

The rearrangement links TRBV7-9 to TRBJ2-1. Germline-derived CDR1 and CDR2 are SEHNR and FQNEAQ (reference sequence). CDR3 length: 15 amino acids. The CDR3 spells CASSLVGFLNNEQFF.